These 13 T cell receptor beta chains came from one sample sequenced in a study of blood T cell repertoires in COVID-19. Method: immunoSEQ multiplex PCR; TCRdb's copy keeps in-frame clones and lacks some. The data show 99,000 or so clones, approximately 82% seen once. Input material: peripheral blood. The receptor source for this set is a woman of 80 years or more with acute or convalescent COVID-19.

This clone was counted only a few times. The chain is built from TRBV1 and TRBJ2-7; the listed D gene, TRBD2, was not tested against the DNA. TRBV1 is designated a pseudogene. This CDR3 has 14 residues. This CDR3 is CTSSPGGPRNEQYV. The DNA of the CDR3 is TGCACCAGCAGCCCCGGGGGGCCTAGAAACGAGCAGTACGTC.

V is TRBV30 and J is TRBJ1-1; TRBD1 is a possible D gene (6 bases). The V gene's germline CDR1 is GTSNPN and CDR2 SVGIG (reference sequence). CDR3 size: 13 residues. Trimming took 1 base from V and 3 from J, leaving 9 bases between them. The CDR3 DNA is TGTGCCTGGAGTGGCAGGGGTGACACTGAAGCTTTCTTT. Protein: CAWSGRGDTEAFF.

The CDR3 reads CASSGQGYNEQYF. The CDR3 DNA is TGTGCCAGCAGTGGACAGGGTTATAACGAGCAGTACTTC. The chain recombines TRBV2 with TRBJ2-7; TRBD1 aligns across 7 bases. The germline CDR1 and CDR2 sequences are SNHLY and FYNNEI. The CDR3 is made up of 13 amino acids. V lost 4 bases, J lost 5 bases, and 5 bases stayed unmatched. Looking up the rest from reference TRBV2 and TRBJ2-7 gives the full variable domain: EPEVTQTPSHQVTQMGQEVILRCVPISNHLYFYWYRQILGQKVEFLVSFYNNEISEKSEIFDDQFSVERPDGSNFTLKIRSTKLEDSAMYFCASSGQGYNEQYFGPGTRLTVT.

A single count supports this clone. The CDR3 nucleotides are TGTGCCACCAGTGATTCGACAGGGGGAGGCGAAAAACTGTTTTTT. Protein: CATSDSTGGGEKLFF. This rearrangement joins TRBV24-1 to TRBJ1-4, with 9 nucleotides matching TRBD1. Losses at the gene ends were 2 bases for V and 8 bases for J; bases not matched to a gene: 5. CDR1 is KGHDR and CDR2 is SFDVKD in the germline V gene. The CDR3 runs to 15 residues.

V and J are TRBV29-1 and TRBJ2-3; a possible D gene is TRBD1 (5 bases). Per the germline V gene, CDR1 is SQVTM and CDR2 is ANQGSEA. This CDR3 spans 11 amino acids. Trimming cost V 7 bases and J 11 bases, with 16 bases left between them. CDR3 in DNA: TGCAGCGCCGGTAGGGGCGGTGGGCAGTATTTT. Translation gives CSAGRGGGQYF.

In its sample, this clone was seen a few times. The chain joins TRBV20-1 to TRBJ2-1; 7 bases line up with TRBD1. CDR1 is DFQATT, CDR2 SNEGSKA, per germline (reference sequence). Trimming took 7 bases from V and 8 from J; bases not matched to a gene: 5. This CDR3 is 11 amino acids long. CDR3 coding DNA: TGCAGTGTCAGACAGGGCTATGAGCAGTTCTTC. Its translation: CSVRQGYEQFF.

The chain joins TRBV28 to TRBJ2-5, with TRBD2 matching over 11 bases. In germline, CDR1 is MDHEN, CDR2 SYDVKM. The CDR3 spans 17 residues. Trimming cost V 3 bases and J 4 bases; bases outside gene matches: 10. The CDR3 region has the DNA TGTGCCAGCAGTTTGGGGCTACTAGCGGGAGTACGAGAGACCCAGTACTTC. It specifies CASSLGLLAGVRETQYF.

J is TRBJ1-5 and V is TRBV2; D is ambiguous. The CDR3 has 15 amino acids. Germline CDR1 is SNHLY and CDR2 is FYNNEI. Trimming cost V 4 bases and J 5 bases, with 15 bases left between them. In DNA form, the CDR3 reads TGTGCCAGCAGTGTATCGGGGTCCGCGCATCAGCCCCAGCATTTT. Protein: CASSVSGSAHQPQHF.

The chain couples TRBV2 to TRBJ2-1; 7 bases are a match to TRBD2. The ends lost 2 bases at V and 10 bases at J; junction bases unmatched: 11. Germline CDR1 is SNHLY and CDR2 is FYNNEI. The CDR3 spans 15 residues. CDR3 nucleotide sequence: TGTGCCAGCAGTGAAATCAGCGGTGGGGGAGGGGAGCAGTTCTTC. Amino acid sequence: CASSEISGGGGEQFF.

The rearrangement joins TRBV5-8 to TRBJ1-1; tentatively, D is TRBD1 (5 bases). Germline CDR1 reads SGHTS; CDR2 reads YDEGEE. V was trimmed by 0 bases and J by 1 base, leaving 10 bases between them. CDR3 length: 15 amino acids. CDR3 sequence reads: CASSLGGRENTEAFF. CDR3 DNA: TGTGCCAGCAGCTTGGGGGGCAGGGAGAACACTGAAGCTTTCTTT.

The rearrangement links TRBV10-3 to TRBJ2-2; tentative D call: TRBD1 (6 bases). This CDR3 is built from 16 residues. CDR1 and CDR2 from the germline V gene are ENHRY and SYGVKD. Trimming took 4 bases from V and 1 from J, leaving 13 bases between them. The CDR3 spells CAISGPSGQNTGELFF. The DNA for the CDR3 is TGTGCCATCAGTGGGCCCTCGGGACAGAACACCGGGGAGCTGTTTTTT.

The chain carries TRBV5-1 and TRBJ1-1; the D is unclear. Trimming took off 1 base at V and 4 bases at J, with 14 bases between the two ends. Germline CDR1 reads SGHRS; CDR2 reads YFSETQ. This CDR3 contains 15 residues. DNA of the CDR3: TGCGCCAGCAGCTTGTTGGACGGAGGATCCACTGAAGCTTTCTTT. Amino acids: CASSLLDGGSTEAFF.

To note about this clone: A read error may produce the germline difference seen at one junction end. The J gene is TRBJ2-5, the V gene TRBV3-1 (or the pseudogene TRBV3-2); 9 bases are a match to TRBD2. Germline V lookup: CDR1 LGHDT, CDR2 YNNKEL (reference sequence). This CDR3 spans 15 amino acids. CDR3 in DNA: TGTGCCAGCAGCAAAGACCCTAGCGGGAAGGAGACCCAGTACTTC. Translating it yields CASSKDPSGKETQYF.